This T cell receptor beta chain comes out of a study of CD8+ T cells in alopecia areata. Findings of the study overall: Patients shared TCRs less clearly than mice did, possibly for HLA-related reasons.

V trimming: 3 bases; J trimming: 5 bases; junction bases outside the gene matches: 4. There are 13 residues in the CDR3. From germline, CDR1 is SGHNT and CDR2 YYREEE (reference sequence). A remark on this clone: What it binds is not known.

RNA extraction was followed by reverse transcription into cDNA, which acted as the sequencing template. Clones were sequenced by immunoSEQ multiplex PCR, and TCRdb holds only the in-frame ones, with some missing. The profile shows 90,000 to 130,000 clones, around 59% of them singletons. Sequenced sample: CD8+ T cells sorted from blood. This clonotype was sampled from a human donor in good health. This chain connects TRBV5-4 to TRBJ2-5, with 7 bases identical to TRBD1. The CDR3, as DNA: TGTGCCAGCAGCTGGGGACAGACGGAGACCCAGTACTTC. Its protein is CASSWGQTETQYF.